The clone carrying this TCR beta chain was detected a few times. Its antigen is currently unknown. MiXCR, run by TCRdb on the reads, gives a single entry per CDR3 protein. Among approximately 1,000,000 distinct CDR3 sequences listed, 30% to 40% were seen once. The sample comes from a study of T cell repertoires in cytomegalovirus infection. Study details: The authors used CMV epitopes that were HLA-C-restricted (recently identified) and HLA-B-restricted (well studied). TCR beta signatures that were public indicated CMV infection and matching HLA type. The study, taken as a whole, reports: Totalled public TCR beta family frequency picked out people who carried CMV plus the relevant HLA.

Trimming took 2 bases from V and 8 from J, leaving 4 bases between them. The CDR3 runs 12 residues. The germline gives CDR1 SGHVS, CDR2 FNYEAQ. The receptor comes from a human donor in good health (CMV status not recorded). Some clones in this sample may be carry-over from other donors' samples. The gene calls are TRBV7-6 and TRBJ1-6; D is unclear. The sample consisted of cultured CD8+ T cells from PBMCs, taken from culture after CMV antigen stimulation. CDR3 nucleotide sequence: TGTGCCAGCAGCTTAAGCGATTCACCCCTCCACTTT. Protein product: CASSLSDSPLHF.